The text below deals with one T cell receptor beta chain. The data originate from a study of blood T cell repertoires in COVID-19. The repertoire was sequenced with immunoSEQ multiplex PCR; TCRdb's copy has only in-frame clones and lacks some. The sample holds roughly 380,000 clones, 75% to 90% seen once. The CDR3 has 15 residues. V lost 0 bases to trimming and J lost 4 bases, with 11 bases between them. The germline V gene encodes CDR1 SGDLS and CDR2 YYNGEE. The chain joins TRBV9 to TRBJ1-3, with D uncertain. Sample: peripheral blood. The sequence was obtained from a woman aged 40 to 55 with COVID-19, enrolled during active disease. The CDR3 region is CASSVAGTTGNTIYF. CDR3 bases: TGTGCCAGCAGCGTAGCTGGTACAACCGGAAACACCATATATTTT.